Below, one T cell receptor beta chain is given with its context. No antigen is known for it. The data were taken from a study of Ad26.COV2.S vaccination and SARS-CoV-2 variants. Overall study findings and caveats: Vaccine and placebo recipients had similar non-spike TCR breadth.

Treatment reported: roughly 18 received Ad26.COV2.S at low or high dose, single or two shots; 5 received placebo; per-sample allocation not given. The samples were gathered on day 63 after the first injection of vaccine or placebo. An Ad26 vector that expressed Wuhan-strain SARS-CoV-2 spike constituted the vaccine. Assay: immunoSEQ multiplex PCR; the TCRdb copy retains only in-frame clones and omits some. The sample has under 600,000 clones, about 88% seen once. Germline-derived CDR1 and CDR2 are SEHNR and FQNEAQ (reference sequence). This CDR3 has 14 residues. V was cut by 5 bases and J by 4 bases, with 13 bases left in between.

V gene TRBV7-9 combines with J gene TRBJ2-3; D not resolved. This receptor was obtained from a person aged 18-65 years who received the Ad26.COV2.S COVID-19 vaccine or a placebo. Sequencing used peripheral blood, obtained in a trial of Ad26.COV2.S vaccine versus placebo. The CDR3 DNA follows: TGTGCCAGCAGCGGGAAGGGCTCAGCAGATACGCAGTATTTT. It encodes CASSGKGSADTQYF.